The 18 T cell receptor beta chains below come from one sample, sequenced in a study of blood T cell repertoires in COVID-19. The table came from immunoSEQ multiplex PCR; TCRdb's copy has only in-frame clones and leaves some out. Of around 140,000 clones listed, roughly 88% were seen once; the top ten hold roughly 2.2%. Sequencing used peripheral blood. These TCRs come from a man in his 70s with active COVID-19.

This chain uses TRBV24-1 with TRBJ2-2; 7 bases are shared with TRBD1. Germline loops: CDR1 KGHDR, CDR2 SFDVKD. The CDR3 covers 18 residues. V gave up 3 bases and J gave up 2 bases; unmatched junction bases: 11. The CDR3 nucleotides are TGTGCCACCAGTGATCCCACCTACGACAGGGAAAACACCGGGGAGCTGTTTTTT. It translates to CATSDPTYDRENTGELFF.

The chain uses TRBV3-1 (or the pseudogene TRBV3-2) and TRBJ1-3; D is uncertain. The CDR3 is 15 residues long. V lost 1 base and J 0 bases, leaving 7 bases between the germline ends. Germline CDR1 LGHDT, CDR2 YNNKEL (reference sequence). The CDR3 loop reads CASSQGVSSGNTIYF. The CDR3 nucleotides read TGTGCCAGCAGCCAAGGAGTAAGCTCTGGAAACACCATATATTTT.

The CDR3, as DNA: TGTGCCAGCAGTGACCCAGGACGGGGAGGCGCAGATACGCAGTATTTT. Translating gives CASSDPGRGGADTQYF. V is TRBV2 and J is TRBJ2-3; D may be TRBD2 (6 bases). Germline assignment: CDR1 SNHLY and CDR2 FYNNEI. V shed 3 bases and J shed 4 bases, with 17 bases lying between them. This CDR3 is 16 amino acids long.

The V gene is TRBV10-3, the J gene TRBJ2-7; 9 positions match TRBD1. J gave up 5 bases and V 4 bases, and 6 bases lay outside the gene matches. Germline V gives CDR1 ENHRY, CDR2 SYGVKD. The CDR3 consists of 14 residues. The CDR3 region is CAISGRDRENEQYF. The CDR3 DNA is TGTGCCATCAGTGGCCGGGACAGGGAAAACGAGCAGTACTTC.

CDR3 bases: TGTGCCACCAGTGCCGGGACAGATTACAATGAGCAGTTCTTC. Translation: CATSAGTDYNEQFF. The chain has TRBV24-1 and TRBJ2-1; 7 nucleotides agree with TRBD1. J gave up 4 bases and V 5 bases, and 4 bases lay outside the gene matches. The V gene's germline CDR1 is KGHDR and CDR2 SFDVKD. This CDR3 is built from 14 residues.

The chain is built from TRBV28 and TRBJ2-3, with TRBD2 matching 7 bases. Per the germline V gene, CDR1 is MDHEN and CDR2 is SYDVKM. Trimming removed 2 bases from V and 5 bases from J; junction bases left unmatched: 1. This CDR3 has 13 residues. The DNA of the CDR3 is TGTGCCAGCAGTTTAACTAGCGAAGATACGCAGTATTTT. Translated: CASSLTSEDTQYF.

The genes are TRBV28 and TRBJ1-5; 9 bases are a match to TRBD1. The CDR3 is 18 residues long. V shed 6 bases and J 6 bases; nucleotides not matched to a gene: 18. Germline assignment: CDR1 MDHEN and CDR2 SYDVKM. This CDR3 is CASRPGRFGGQGGQPQHF. The DNA of the CDR3 is TGTGCCAGCAGACCCGGACGTTTTGGGGGACAGGGAGGTCAGCCCCAGCATTTT.

The V gene is TRBV4-1, the J gene TRBJ2-7, with 12 nucleotides matching TRBD2. J gave up 2 bases and V 3 bases, and 5 bases lay outside the gene matches. The germline V gene has CDR1 MGHRA and CDR2 YSYEKL. There are 16 residues in the CDR3. This CDR3 is CASSHPLAGGPYEQYF. CDR3 nucleotides: TGCGCCAGCAGCCACCCACTAGCGGGAGGCCCCTACGAGCAGTACTTC.

V is TRBV19 and J is TRBJ2-1; the match to TRBD2 covers 8 bases. Trimming at V came to 6 bases and at J to 6 bases, leaving 7 bases not matched to a gene. This CDR3 has 14 residues. Germline assignment: CDR1 LNHDA and CDR2 SQIVND (reference sequence). The CDR3 nucleotides read TGTGCCAGTAGCGGGCTAGCGGGTTCCAATGAGCAGTTCTTC. Translation: CASSGLAGSNEQFF.

The genes are TRBV28 and TRBJ1-4, with D possibly matching TRBD1 (5 bases). This CDR3 is 16 amino acids long. V dropped 5 bases and J dropped 3 bases, with 16 bases sitting between them. The germline CDR1 and CDR2 sequences are MDHEN and SYDVKM. The CDR3 protein is CASSTLDIGANEKLFF. CDR3 coding DNA: TGTGCCAGCAGTACCCTGGACATAGGGGCTAATGAAAAACTGTTTTTT.

The CDR3 sequence: CASTKGTSGTQETQYF. The CDR3 region has the DNA TGTGCCAGCACCAAAGGGACTAGCGGAACTCAAGAGACCCAGTACTTC. The chain links TRBV9 to TRBJ2-5, with 11 bases fitting TRBD2. The J segment lost 2 bases and the V segment lost 6 bases, leaving 9 bases of the junction unmatched. Per the germline V gene, CDR1 is SGDLS and CDR2 is YYNGEE. CDR3 size: 16 residues.

The sample holds one count of this clone. The DNA for the CDR3 is TGTGCCAGCAGCCAGGGAGGGGCCGACAATGAGCAGTTCTTC. It encodes CASSQGGADNEQFF. The gene calls are TRBV3-1 (or the pseudogene TRBV3-2) and TRBJ2-1; 7 bases map to TRBD2. The CDR3 has 14 amino acids. After removal of 3 bases from V and 5 bases from J, the junction contained 4 bases not matched to a gene. Germline V gene lookup returns CDR1 LGHDT and CDR2 YNNKEL (reference sequence).

This clone was counted only a few times. This chain joins TRBV6-6 and TRBJ2-7; TRBD2 matches at 9 bases. CDR3 length: 16 amino acids. The germline CDR1 and CDR2 sequences are MNHNY and SVGAGI (reference sequence). V was pared by 2 bases and J by 5 bases, with 10 bases of the junction left unmatched. The CDR3 reads CASSYVAGGPPNEQYF. The DNA for the CDR3 is TGTGCCAGCAGTTACGTGGCGGGAGGGCCCCCTAACGAGCAGTACTTC.

This clone was recorded only once. The rearrangement uses TRBV4-1 and TRBJ1-4; 9 bases are a match to TRBD1. The CDR3 is made up of 15 amino acids. Trimming took 5 bases from V and 5 from J; bases not matched to a gene: 6. Germline V gives CDR1 MGHRA, CDR2 YSYEKL. The CDR3: CASSIRQGDNEKLFF. The CDR3 nucleotides read TGCGCCAGCAGCATAAGACAGGGGGACAATGAAAAACTGTTTTTT.

The chain joins TRBV14 to TRBJ2-5, with a weak D call TRBD2 (6 bases). Germline-derived CDR1 and CDR2 are SGHDN and FVKESK. The V end was cut by 2 bases, the J end by 4 bases, with 14 bases between. The CDR3 is made up of 15 amino acids. The CDR3 here is CASSQFNSGGETQYF. CDR3 sequence (DNA): TGTGCCAGCAGCCAATTTAATAGCGGAGGAGAGACCCAGTACTTC. Variable domain in full (rest from reference TRBV14 and TRBJ2-5): EAGVTQFPSHSVIEKGQTVTLRCDPISGHDNLYWYRRVMGKEIKFLLHFVKESKQDESGMPNNRFLAERTGGTYSTLKVQPAELEDSGVYFCASSQFNSGGETQYFGPGTRLLVL.

CDR3 amino acids: CASSPNRGQNTGELFF. DNA of the CDR3: TGTGCCAGCTCACCGAACAGGGGGCAGAACACCGGGGAGCTGTTTTTT. J is TRBJ2-2 and V is TRBV18; 9 bases are shared with TRBD1. The CDR3 runs to 16 residues. Germline V gene sequence: CDR1 KGHSH, CDR2 LQKENI. Trimming removed 3 bases from V and 1 base from J; junction bases left unmatched: 3.

A note on this clone: The junction differs from germline at one of its ends, possibly a read error. The gene calls are TRBV29-1 and TRBJ2-6; possibly TRBD1 for D (5 bases). This CDR3 has 16 amino acids. CDR1 and CDR2 from the germline V gene are SQVTM and ANQGSEA. CDR3 DNA: TGCAGCGTCGAAGTGGACATTGACTCTGGGGCCAACGTCCTGACTTTC. Its protein is CSVEVDIDSGANVLTF.

This sequence joins TRBV9 and TRBJ2-7, with 11 bases lining up with TRBD1. Germline values: CDR1 SGDLS, CDR2 YYNGEE. With V trimmed by 4 bases and J by 7 bases, 7 bases remained unmatched. The CDR3 has 14 amino acids. For the CDR3, the DNA is TGTGCCAGCAGCCCTCGGACAGGGGGCGATGAGCAGTACTTC. Protein: CASSPRTGGDEQYF.